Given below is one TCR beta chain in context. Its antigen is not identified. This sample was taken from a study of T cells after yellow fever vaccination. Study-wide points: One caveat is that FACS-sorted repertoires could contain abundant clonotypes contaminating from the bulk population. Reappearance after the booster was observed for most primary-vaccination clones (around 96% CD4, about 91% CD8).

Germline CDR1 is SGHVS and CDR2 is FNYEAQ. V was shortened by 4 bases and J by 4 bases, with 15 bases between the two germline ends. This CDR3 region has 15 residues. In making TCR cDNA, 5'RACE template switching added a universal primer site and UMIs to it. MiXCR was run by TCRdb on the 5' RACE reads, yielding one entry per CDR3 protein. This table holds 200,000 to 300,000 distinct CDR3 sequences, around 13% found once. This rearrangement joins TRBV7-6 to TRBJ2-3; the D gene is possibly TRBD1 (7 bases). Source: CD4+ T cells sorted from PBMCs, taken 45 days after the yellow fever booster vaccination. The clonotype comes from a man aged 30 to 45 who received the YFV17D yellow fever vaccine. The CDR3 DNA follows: TGTGCCAGCAGCTCCAGGGGGGAGGTATCAGATACGCAGTATTTT. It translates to CASSSRGEVSDTQYF.